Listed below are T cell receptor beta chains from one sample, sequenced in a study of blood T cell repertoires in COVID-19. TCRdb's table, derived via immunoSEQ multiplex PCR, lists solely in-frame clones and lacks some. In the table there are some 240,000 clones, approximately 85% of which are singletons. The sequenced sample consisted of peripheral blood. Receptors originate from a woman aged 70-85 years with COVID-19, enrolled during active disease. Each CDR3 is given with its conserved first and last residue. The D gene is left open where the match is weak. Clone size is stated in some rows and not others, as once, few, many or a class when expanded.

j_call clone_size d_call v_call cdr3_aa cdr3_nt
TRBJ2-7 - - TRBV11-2 CASSLDQGSLYEQYF TGTGCCAGCAGCTTAGATCAGGGCAGCCTCTACGAGCAGTACTTC
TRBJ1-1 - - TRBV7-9 CASSLWGQRDTEAFF TGTGCCAGCAGCTTATGGGGGCAGAGGGACACTGAAGCTTTCTTT
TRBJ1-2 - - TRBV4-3 CASSQRPGWGYGYTF TGCGCCAGCAGCCAGAGGCCGGGGTGGGGATATGGCTACACCTTC
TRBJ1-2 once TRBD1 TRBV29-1 CSVETRTGAYGYTF TGCAGCGTTGAGACTAGGACAGGCGCCTATGGCTACACCTTC
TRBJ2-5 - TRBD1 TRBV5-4 CASSGDSQETQYF TGTGCCAGCAGCGGGGACAGCCAAGAGACCCAGTACTTC
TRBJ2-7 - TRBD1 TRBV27 CASSPLSSGTGVYEQYF TGTGCCAGCAGTCCCCTCTCTTCCGGGACAGGGGTGTACGAGCAGTACTTC
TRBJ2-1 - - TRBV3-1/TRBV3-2 CASSQVQRSYNEQFF TGTGCCAGCAGCCAAGTCCAGAGGTCCTACAATGAGCAGTTCTTC
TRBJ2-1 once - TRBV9 CASSVLADNEQFF TGTGCCAGCAGCGTATTAGCGGACAATGAGCAGTTCTTC
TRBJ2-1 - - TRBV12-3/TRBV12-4 CASSFMTESQFF TGTGCCAGCAGTTTTATGACAGAGTCACAGTTCTTC
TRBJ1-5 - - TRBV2 CASSDGQEYSNQPQHF TGTGCCAGCAGTGACGGACAAGAATATAGCAATCAGCCCCAGCATTTT